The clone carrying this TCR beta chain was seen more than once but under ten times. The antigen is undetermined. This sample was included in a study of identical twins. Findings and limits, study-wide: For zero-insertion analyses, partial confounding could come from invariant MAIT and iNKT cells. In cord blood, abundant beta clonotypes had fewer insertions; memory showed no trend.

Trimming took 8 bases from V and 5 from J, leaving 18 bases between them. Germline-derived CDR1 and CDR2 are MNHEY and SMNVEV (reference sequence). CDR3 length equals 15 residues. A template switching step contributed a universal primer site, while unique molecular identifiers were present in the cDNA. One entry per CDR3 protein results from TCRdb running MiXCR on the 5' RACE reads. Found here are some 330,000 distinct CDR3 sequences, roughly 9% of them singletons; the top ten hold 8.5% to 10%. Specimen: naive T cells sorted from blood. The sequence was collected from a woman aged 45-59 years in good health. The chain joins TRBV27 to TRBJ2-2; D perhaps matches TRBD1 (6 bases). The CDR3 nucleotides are TGTGCCAGCTCATACGGACAGAGAATGACCGGGGAGCTGTTTTTT. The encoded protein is CASSYGQRMTGELFF.